This T cell receptor beta chain came from a study of blood T cell repertoires in COVID-19. Study overall: Sites in the United States, Italy and Spain provided acute and convalescent COVID-19 samples. Sources were T cells, B-cell-depleted T cells, or PBMCs; the material itself was cDNA or gDNA.

Original processing methods: Reference gene primer amplification gave nucleated cell count estimates. Repertoires were generated with immunoSEQ multiplex PCR, while TCRdb's copy carries only in-frame clones and drops some. That table furnishes V, J and clone size, whereas the DNA furnished D and trimming. The repertoire holds 200,000 to 250,000 clones, with just under 85% as singletons. The V end was cut by 2 bases, the J end by 7 bases, with 12 bases between. CDR1 and CDR2 from the germline V gene are KGHSH and LQKENI. This CDR3 contains 15 residues. The sample holds a few counts of this clone. This sequence originates from a man aged 50-59 years with acute or convalescent COVID-19. The sample comprised peripheral blood. The V gene is TRBV18, the J gene TRBJ1-6; no clear D. DNA of the CDR3: TGTGCCAGCTCACCAGAGGTTACGGAGAATTCACCCCTCCACTTT. It encodes CASSPEVTENSPLHF.